This entry lists 4 T cell receptor beta chains sequenced from one sample in a study of cytomegalovirus exposure and HLA in healthy donors. This PCR relied on a set of 60 Vbeta primers and 13 Jbeta primers. Libraries were prepared by immunoSEQ multiplex PCR; TCRdb keeps only in-frame clonotypes and omits some of them. The top ten clones hold just under 5% of a sample with 180,000 or so clones, roughly 76% of them seen once. Sequences were obtained from PBMCs. Receptor source: a woman aged 18-30 years in good health and CMV-seropositive.

This clone came up a few times. V and J are TRBV6-5 and TRBJ1-1; TRBD1 might be the D (6 bases). Trimming removed 8 bases from V and 1 base from J, with 17 bases in between. The CDR3 loop spans 15 amino acids. Germline CDR1 reads MNHEY; CDR2 reads SVGAGI. CDR3 sequence reads: CASRLTGTGNTEAFF. CDR3 sequence (DNA): TGTGCCAGCCGCCTTACAGGGACGGGGAACACTGAAGCTTTCTTT.

The chain employs TRBV5-6 and TRBJ1-2; TRBD1 aligns across 7 bases. Germline loops: CDR1 SGHDT, CDR2 YYEEEE. The CDR3 extends over 13 amino acids. With V trimmed by 3 bases and J by 4 bases, 3 bases remained unmatched. In DNA form, the CDR3 reads TGTGCCAGCAGCTCCGGGACAGTCTATGGCTACACCTTC. Translated: CASSSGTVYGYTF.

The chain couples TRBV10-3 to TRBJ2-5; D ambiguous. With 0 bases removed from V and 1 base from J, the gap between germline ends came to 18 bases. Germline CDR1 reads ENHRY; CDR2 reads SYGVKD. CDR3 size: 18 residues. The CDR3 coding sequence is TGTGCCATCAGTGAGTCGACAATTGCCGGAATGACCCAAGAGACCCAGTACTTC. Translating it yields CAISESTIAGMTQETQYF.

The J gene is TRBJ2-3, the V gene TRBV5-4, with TRBD2 identical over 7 bases. CDR1 is SGHNT and CDR2 is YYREEE in the germline V gene (reference sequence). V was pared by 4 bases and J by 6 bases, with 8 bases of the junction left unmatched. The CDR3 has 14 amino acids. This chain's CDR3 is CASSLTTSSDTQYF. The CDR3 bases are TGTGCCAGCAGCCTAACGACTAGCTCTGATACGCAGTATTTT.